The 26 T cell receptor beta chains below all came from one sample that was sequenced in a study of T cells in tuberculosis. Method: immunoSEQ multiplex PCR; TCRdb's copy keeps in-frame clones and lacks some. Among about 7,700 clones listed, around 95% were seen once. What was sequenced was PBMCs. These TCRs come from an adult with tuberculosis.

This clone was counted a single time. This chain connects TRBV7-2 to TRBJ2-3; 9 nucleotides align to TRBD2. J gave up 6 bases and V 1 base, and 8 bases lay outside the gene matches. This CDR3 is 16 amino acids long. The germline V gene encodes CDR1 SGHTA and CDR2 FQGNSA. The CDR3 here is CASSLGASGNPDTQYF. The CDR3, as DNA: TGTGCCAGCAGCTTAGGGGCTAGCGGGAACCCCGATACGCAGTATTTT.

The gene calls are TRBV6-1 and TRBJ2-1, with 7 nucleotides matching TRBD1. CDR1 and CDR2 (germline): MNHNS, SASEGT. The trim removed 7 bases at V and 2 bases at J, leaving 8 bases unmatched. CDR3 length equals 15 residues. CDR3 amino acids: CASINTGEAYNEQFF. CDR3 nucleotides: TGTGCCAGCATAAATACAGGGGAAGCCTACAATGAGCAGTTCTTC.

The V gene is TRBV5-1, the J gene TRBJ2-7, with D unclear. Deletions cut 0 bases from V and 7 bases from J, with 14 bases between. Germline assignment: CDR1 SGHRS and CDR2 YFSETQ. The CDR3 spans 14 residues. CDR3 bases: TGCGCCAGCAGCTTGGGGCGGTCCCTAGAGGAGCAGTACTTC. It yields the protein CASSLGRSLEEQYF.

The CDR3 coding sequence is TGCGCCAGCAGCCCCAGGACTAGCGCCCCGAACAATGAGCAGTTCTTC. This encodes CASSPRTSAPNNEQFF. The chain uses TRBV5-1 and TRBJ2-1, with 9 bases fitting TRBD2. Germline-derived CDR1 and CDR2 are SGHRS and YFSETQ. The trim removed 4 bases at V and 5 bases at J, leaving 10 bases unmatched. The CDR3 loop spans 16 amino acids.

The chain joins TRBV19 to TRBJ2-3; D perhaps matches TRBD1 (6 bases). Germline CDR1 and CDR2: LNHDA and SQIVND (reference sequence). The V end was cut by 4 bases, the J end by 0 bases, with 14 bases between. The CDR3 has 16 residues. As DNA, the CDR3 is TGTGCCAGTAGTAAAGGGTCAGGGGTTAGCACAGATACGCAGTATTTT. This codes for CASSKGSGVSTDTQYF.

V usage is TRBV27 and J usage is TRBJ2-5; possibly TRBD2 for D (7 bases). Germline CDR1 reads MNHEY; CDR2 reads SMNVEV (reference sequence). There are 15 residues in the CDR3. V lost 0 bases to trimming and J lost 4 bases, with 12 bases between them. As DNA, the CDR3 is TGTGCCAGCAGTTTATCGGGGGGGCCGGGAGAGACCCAGTACTTC. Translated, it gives CASSLSGGPGETQYF.

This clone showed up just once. The CDR3 bases are TGTGCCAGCGGAGTCAAGGCGGGGGACACAGATACGCAGTATTTT. Translating gives CASGVKAGDTDTQYF. The chain carries TRBV2 and TRBJ2-3; 7 bases are shared with TRBD2. V lost 8 bases, J lost 2 bases, and 10 bases stayed unmatched. Germline CDR1 is SNHLY and CDR2 is FYNNEI. CDR3 length: 15 residues.

Here the CDR3 reads CASSIRTEPYEQYF. The CDR3 DNA follows: TGCGCCAGCAGCATAAGGACAGAACCCTACGAGCAGTACTTC. The rearrangement links TRBV5-1 to TRBJ2-7, with a tentative D call TRBD1 (6 bases). The V end lost 4 bases, the J end lost 2 bases, and 13 bases lay between the germline ends. The CDR3 is made up of 14 amino acids. Germline CDR1 reads SGHRS; CDR2 reads YFSETQ. The full variable domain, rest sourced from reference TRBV5-1 and TRBJ2-7, is KAGVTQTPRYLIKTRGQQVTLSCSPISGHRSVSWYQQTPGQGLQFLFEYFSETQRNKGNFPGRFSGRQFSNSRSEMNVSTLELGDSALYLCASSIRTEPYEQYFGPGTRLTVT.

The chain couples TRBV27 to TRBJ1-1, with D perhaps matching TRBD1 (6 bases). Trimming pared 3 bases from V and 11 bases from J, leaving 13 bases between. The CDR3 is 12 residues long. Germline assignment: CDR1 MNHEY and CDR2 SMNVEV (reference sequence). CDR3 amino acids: CASSFRQGPAFF. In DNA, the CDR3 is TGTGCCAGCAGTTTCCGGCAGGGGCCGGCTTTCTTT.

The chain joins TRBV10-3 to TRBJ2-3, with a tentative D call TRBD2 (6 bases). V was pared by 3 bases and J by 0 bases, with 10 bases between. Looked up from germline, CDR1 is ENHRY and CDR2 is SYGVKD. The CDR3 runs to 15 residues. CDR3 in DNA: TGTGCCATCAGTGAAGGTACTAGCAGCACAGATACGCAGTATTTT. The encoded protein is CAISEGTSSTDTQYF.

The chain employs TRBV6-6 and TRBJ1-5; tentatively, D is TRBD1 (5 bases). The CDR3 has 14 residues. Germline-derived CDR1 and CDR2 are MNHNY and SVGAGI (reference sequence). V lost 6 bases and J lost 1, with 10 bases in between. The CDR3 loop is CASSKGVSNQPQHF. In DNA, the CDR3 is TGTGCCAGCAGCAAAGGGGTGAGCAATCAGCCCCAGCATTTT.

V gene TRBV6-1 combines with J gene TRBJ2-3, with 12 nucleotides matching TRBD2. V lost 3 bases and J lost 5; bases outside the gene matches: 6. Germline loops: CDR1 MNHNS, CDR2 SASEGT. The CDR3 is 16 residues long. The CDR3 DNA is TGTGCCAGCAGTGAGATACTAGCGGGGGGACTAGATACGCAGTATTTT. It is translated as CASSEILAGGLDTQYF.

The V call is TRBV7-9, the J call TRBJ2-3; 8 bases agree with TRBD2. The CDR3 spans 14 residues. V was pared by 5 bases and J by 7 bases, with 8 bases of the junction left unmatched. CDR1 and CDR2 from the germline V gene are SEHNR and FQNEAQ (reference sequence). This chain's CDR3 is CASSLGTRSNTQYF. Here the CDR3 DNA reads TGTGCCAGCAGCCTGGGGACTAGATCAAATACGCAGTATTTT.

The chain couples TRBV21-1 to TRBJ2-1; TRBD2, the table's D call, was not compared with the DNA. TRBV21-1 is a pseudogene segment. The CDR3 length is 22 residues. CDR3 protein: CASSKVRFWGSGRKTSYNEQFF. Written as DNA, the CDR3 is TGTGCCAGCAGCAAAGTAAGGTTCTGGGGTAGCGGGAGGAAGACCTCCTACAATGAGCAGTTCTTC.

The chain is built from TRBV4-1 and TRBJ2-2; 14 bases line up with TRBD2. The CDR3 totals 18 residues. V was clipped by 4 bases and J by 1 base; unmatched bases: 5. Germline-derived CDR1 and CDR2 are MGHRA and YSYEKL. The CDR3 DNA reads TGCGCCAGCAGCCGGGCCGGACTAGCGGGAGGGAACACCGGGGAGCTGTTTTTT. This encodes CASSRAGLAGGNTGELFF.

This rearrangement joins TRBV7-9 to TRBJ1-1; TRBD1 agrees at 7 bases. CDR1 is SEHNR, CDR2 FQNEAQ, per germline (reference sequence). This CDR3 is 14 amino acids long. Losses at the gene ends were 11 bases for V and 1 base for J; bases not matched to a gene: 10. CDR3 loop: CALARDSQNTEAFF. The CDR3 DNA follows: TGTGCCCTCGCCCGGGACAGTCAGAACACTGAAGCTTTCTTT. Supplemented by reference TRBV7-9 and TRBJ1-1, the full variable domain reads DTGVSQNPRHKITKRGQNVTFRCDPISEHNRLYWYRQTLGQGPEFLTYFQNEAQLEKSRLLSDRFSAERPKGSFSTLEIQRTEQGDSAMYLCALARDSQNTEAFFGQGTRLTVV.

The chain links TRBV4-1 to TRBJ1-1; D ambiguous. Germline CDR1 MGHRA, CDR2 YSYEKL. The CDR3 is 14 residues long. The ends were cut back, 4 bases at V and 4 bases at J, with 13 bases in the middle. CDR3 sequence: CASSLTEAATEAFF. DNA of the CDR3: TGCGCCAGCAGCCTGACGGAAGCGGCCACTGAAGCTTTCTTT.

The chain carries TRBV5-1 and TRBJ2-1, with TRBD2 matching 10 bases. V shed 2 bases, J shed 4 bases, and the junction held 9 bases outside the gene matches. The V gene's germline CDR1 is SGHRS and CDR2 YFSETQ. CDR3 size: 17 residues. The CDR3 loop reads CASSFGLAATHYNEQFF. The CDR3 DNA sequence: TGCGCCAGCAGCTTCGGACTAGCGGCTACTCATTACAATGAGCAGTTCTTC.

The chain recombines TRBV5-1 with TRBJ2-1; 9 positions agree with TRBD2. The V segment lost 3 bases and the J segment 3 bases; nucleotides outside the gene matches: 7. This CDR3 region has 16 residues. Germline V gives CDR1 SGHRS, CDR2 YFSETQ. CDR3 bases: TGCGCCAGCAGCTGGCCTTCTAGCGGGGACTACAATGAGCAGTTCTTC. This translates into CASSWPSSGDYNEQFF. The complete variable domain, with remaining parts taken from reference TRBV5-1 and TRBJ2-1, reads KAGVTQTPRYLIKTRGQQVTLSCSPISGHRSVSWYQQTPGQGLQFLFEYFSETQRNKGNFPGRFSGRQFSNSRSEMNVSTLELGDSALYLCASSWPSSGDYNEQFFGPGTRLTVL.

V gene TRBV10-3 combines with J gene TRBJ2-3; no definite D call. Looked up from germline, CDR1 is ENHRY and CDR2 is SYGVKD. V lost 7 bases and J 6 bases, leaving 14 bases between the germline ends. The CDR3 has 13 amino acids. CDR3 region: CAIMVPGRDTQYF. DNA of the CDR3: TGTGCCATCATGGTCCCCGGCAGGGATACGCAGTATTTT.

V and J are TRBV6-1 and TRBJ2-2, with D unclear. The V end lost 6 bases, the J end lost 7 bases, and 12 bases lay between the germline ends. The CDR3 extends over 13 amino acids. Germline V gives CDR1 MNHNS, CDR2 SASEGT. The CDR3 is CASSPRVDGELFF. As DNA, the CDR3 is TGTGCCAGCAGCCCCCGGGTTGACGGGGAGCTGTTTTTT.

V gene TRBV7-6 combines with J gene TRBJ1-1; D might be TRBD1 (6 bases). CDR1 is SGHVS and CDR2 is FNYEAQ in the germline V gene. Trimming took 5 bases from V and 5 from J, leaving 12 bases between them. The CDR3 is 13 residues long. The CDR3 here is CASSPGTRTEAFF. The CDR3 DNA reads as TGTGCCAGCAGCCCCGGGACAAGGACTGAAGCTTTCTTT.

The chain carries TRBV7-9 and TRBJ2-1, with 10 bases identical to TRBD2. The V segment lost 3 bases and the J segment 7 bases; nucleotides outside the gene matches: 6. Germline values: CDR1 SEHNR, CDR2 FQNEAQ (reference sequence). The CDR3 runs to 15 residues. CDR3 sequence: CASSFALAGWNEQFF. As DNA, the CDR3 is TGTGCCAGCAGCTTCGCACTAGCGGGGTGGAATGAGCAGTTCTTC.

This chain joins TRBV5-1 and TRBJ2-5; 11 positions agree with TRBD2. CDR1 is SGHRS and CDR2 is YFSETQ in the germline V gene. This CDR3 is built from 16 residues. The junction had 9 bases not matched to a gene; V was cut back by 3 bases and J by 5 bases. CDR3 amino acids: CASSSNSGGARETQYF. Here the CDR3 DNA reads TGCGCCAGCAGCTCGAATAGCGGGGGGGCCCGGGAGACCCAGTACTTC.

The CDR3 DNA sequence: TGCGCCAGCAGCTACGGACAGGGCGAGAACACTGAAGCTTTCTTT. Translated, it gives CASSYGQGENTEAFF. This chain connects TRBV5-1 to TRBJ1-1; TRBD1 matches at 8 bases. The CDR3 is made up of 15 amino acids. CDR1 is SGHRS and CDR2 is YFSETQ in the germline V gene. Germline trimming cut 3 bases from V and 1 base from J; bases unmatched to any gene: 5.

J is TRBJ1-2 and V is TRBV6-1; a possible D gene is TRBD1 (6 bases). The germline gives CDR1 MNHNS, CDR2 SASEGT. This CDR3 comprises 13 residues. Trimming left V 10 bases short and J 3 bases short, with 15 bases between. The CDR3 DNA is TGTGCCACCGGACAGAATCTCTACTATGGCTACACCTTC. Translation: CATGQNLYYGYTF.